This T cell receptor (beta chain) comes out of a study of PD-1 blockade in classical Hodgkin lymphoma. Findings and caveats of the study: Repertoires differed for reasons still undefined, possibly disease activity or prior therapy.

Sequenced by immunoSEQ multiplex PCR; TCRdb stores in-frame clones only, minus some. The sample has about 110,000 clones; roughly nine tenths are singletons. Following autologous stem cell transplantation, relapse occurred in every patient, and exposure to brentuximab vedotin varied. As for this clone: Its specificity is unknown.

This sequence originates from a human donor with classical Hodgkin lymphoma. Source: peripheral blood mononuclear cells (PBMCs), taken before the second cycle of nivolumab.

The CDR3 sequence is CASSLPKGGTEAFF. The CDR3 DNA follows: TGTGCCAGCAGCTTACCCAAAGGGGGCACTGAAGCTTTCTTT. The V call is TRBV11-2, the J call TRBJ1-1; D is perhaps TRBD1 (6 bases). Germline CDR1 reads SGHAT; CDR2 reads FQNNGV. Trimming removed 2 bases from V and 4 bases from J, with 11 bases in between. The CDR3 extends over 14 amino acids.